This record looks at one TCR beta chain sequence and its context. Antigen unknown. This CDR3 region has 14 residues. The V and J ends lost 4 bases and 3 bases, in that order; junction bases with no gene match: 4. Germline-derived CDR1 and CDR2 are SGHRS and YFSETQ. The sort gate was single viable CD3+CD4+CD8-CD45RO+ cells for memory CD4+ T cells. Method: immunoSEQ multiplex PCR; TCRdb's copy keeps in-frame clones and lacks some. The sample has 35,000 to 55,000 clones, about 73% seen once; the top ten hold more than 0.9%. This sample stems from a study of memory CD4+ T cells and cytomegalovirus serostatus. Findings and caveats of the study: The CMV-associated TCR signature appears largely within the CD4+ memory repertoire.

The chain carries TRBV5-1 and TRBJ1-1; 9 bases match TRBD1. The sample taken for sequencing was memory CD4+ T cells from blood. This clonotype originated in an adult in good health and CMV-seronegative. DNA of the CDR3: TGCGCCAGCAGCCCGGGACAGGGTCACACTGAAGCTTTCTTT. Protein product: CASSPGQGHTEAFF. Using reference TRBV5-1 and TRBJ1-1 for the parts outside the CDR3, the full variable domain is KAGVTQTPRYLIKTRGQQVTLSCSPISGHRSVSWYQQTPGQGLQFLFEYFSETQRNKGNFPGRFSGRQFSNSRSEMNVSTLELGDSALYLCASSPGQGHTEAFFGQGTRLTVV.